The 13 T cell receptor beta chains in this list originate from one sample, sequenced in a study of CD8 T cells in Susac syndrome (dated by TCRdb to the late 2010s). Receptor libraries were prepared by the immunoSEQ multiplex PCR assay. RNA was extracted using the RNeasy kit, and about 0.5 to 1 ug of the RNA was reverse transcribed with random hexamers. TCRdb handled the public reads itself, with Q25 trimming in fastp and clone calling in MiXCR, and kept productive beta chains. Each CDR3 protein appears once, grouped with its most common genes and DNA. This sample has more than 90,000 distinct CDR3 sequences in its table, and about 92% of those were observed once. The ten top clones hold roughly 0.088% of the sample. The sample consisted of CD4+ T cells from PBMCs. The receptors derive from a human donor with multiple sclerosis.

The CDR3 loop is CASSVEGGAGGYTF. Here the CDR3 DNA reads TGTGCCAGCAGCGTAGAGGGGGGAGCTGGAGGCTACACCTTC. The genes are TRBV9 and TRBJ1-2, with a tentative D call TRBD1 (6 bases). Trimming cost V 0 bases and J 8 bases, with 14 bases left between them. This CDR3 has 14 amino acids. Germline loops: CDR1 SGDLS, CDR2 YYNGEE.

The CDR3 sequence: CASSLASGSPLHF. The CDR3 bases are TGCGCCAGCAGCTTGGCCAGTGGGTCACCCCTCCACTTT. This chain connects TRBV5-1 to TRBJ1-6; no reliable D call. Trimming pared 0 bases from V and 10 bases from J, leaving 8 bases between. This CDR3 spans 13 amino acids. Germline assignment: CDR1 SGHRS and CDR2 YFSETQ.

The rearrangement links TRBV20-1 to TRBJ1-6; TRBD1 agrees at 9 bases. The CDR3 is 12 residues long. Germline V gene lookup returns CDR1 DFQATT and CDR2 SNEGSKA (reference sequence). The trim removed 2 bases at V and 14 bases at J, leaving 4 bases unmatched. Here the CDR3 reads CSARTGGGSLHF. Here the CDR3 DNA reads TGCAGTGCTAGAACAGGGGGCGGGTCCCTCCACTTT.

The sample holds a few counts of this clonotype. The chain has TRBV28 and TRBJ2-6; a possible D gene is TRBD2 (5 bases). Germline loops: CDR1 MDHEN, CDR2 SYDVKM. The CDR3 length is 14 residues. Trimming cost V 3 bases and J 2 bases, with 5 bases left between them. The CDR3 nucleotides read TGTGCCAGCAGTTTGAGGGCTGGGGCCAACGTCCTGACTTTC. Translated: CASSLRAGANVLTF.

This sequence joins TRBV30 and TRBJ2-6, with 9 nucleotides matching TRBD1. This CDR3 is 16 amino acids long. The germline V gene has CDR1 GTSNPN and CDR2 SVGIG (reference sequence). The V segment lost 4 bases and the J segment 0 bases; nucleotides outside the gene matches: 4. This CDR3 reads CAWTRDRASGANVLTF. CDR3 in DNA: TGTGCCTGGACCCGGGACAGGGCCTCTGGGGCCAACGTCCTGACTTTC.

This CDR3 is CASILLAGASGGYTF. DNA of the CDR3: TGTGCCAGCATCCTCCTGGCCGGCGCCTCGGGAGGCTACACCTTC. The chain recombines TRBV7-9 with TRBJ1-2; unclear D gene. CDR1 and CDR2 from the germline V gene are SEHNR and FQNEAQ (reference sequence). With 7 bases removed from V and 8 bases from J, the gap between germline ends came to 23 bases. The CDR3 sequence is 15 residues long.

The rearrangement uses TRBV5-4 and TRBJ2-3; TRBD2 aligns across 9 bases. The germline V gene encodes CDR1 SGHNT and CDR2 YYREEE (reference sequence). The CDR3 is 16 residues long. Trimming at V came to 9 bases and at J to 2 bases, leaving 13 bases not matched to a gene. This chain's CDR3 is CATTLGVAGATDTQYF. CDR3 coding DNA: TGTGCCACGACCCTTGGGGTAGCGGGGGCCACAGATACGCAGTATTTT.

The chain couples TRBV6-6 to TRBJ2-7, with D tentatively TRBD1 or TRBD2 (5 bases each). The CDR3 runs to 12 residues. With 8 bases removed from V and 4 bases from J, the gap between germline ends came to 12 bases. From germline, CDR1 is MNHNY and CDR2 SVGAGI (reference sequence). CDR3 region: CASSRGAYEQYF. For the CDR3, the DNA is TGTGCCAGCTCCCGAGGGGCTTACGAGCAGTACTTC.

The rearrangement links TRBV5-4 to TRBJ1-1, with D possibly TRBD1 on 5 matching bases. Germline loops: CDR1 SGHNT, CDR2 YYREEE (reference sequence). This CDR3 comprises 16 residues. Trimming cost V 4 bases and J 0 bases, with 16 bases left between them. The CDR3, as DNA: TGTGCCAGCAGCCCGGCGCGACAGACGATGAACACTGAAGCTTTCTTT. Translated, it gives CASSPARQTMNTEAFF.

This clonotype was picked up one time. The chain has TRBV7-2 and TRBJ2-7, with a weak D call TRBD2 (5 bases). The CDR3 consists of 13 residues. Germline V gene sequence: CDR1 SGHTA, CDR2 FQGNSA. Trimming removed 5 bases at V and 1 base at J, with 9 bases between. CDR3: CASSRPGSYEQYF. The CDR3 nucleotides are TGTGCCAGCAGCCGCCCGGGGTCCTACGAGCAGTACTTC. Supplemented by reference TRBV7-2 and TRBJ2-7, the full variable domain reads GAGVSQSPSNKVTEKGKDVELRCDPISGHTALYWYRQSLGQGLEFLIYFQGNSAPDKSGLPSDRFSAERTGGSVSTLTIQRTQQEDSAVYLCASSRPGSYEQYFGPGTRLTVT.

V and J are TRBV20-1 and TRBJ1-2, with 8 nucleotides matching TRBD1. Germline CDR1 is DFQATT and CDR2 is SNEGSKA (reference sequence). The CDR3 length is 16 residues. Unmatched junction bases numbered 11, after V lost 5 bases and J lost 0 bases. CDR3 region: CSAPPGGAWANYGYTF. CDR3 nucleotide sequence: TGCAGTGCTCCCCCAGGGGGCGCCTGGGCTAACTATGGCTACACCTTC.

CDR3 sequence reads: CASTKRDREYSNQPQHF. CDR3 coding DNA: TGTGCCAGTACCAAAAGGGACAGGGAATATAGCAATCAGCCCCAGCATTTT. V is TRBV19 and J is TRBJ1-5; 9 nucleotides match TRBD1. CDR1 and CDR2 from the germline V gene are LNHDA and SQIVND (reference sequence). V gave up 7 bases and J gave up 0 bases; unmatched junction bases: 10. This CDR3 region has 17 residues.

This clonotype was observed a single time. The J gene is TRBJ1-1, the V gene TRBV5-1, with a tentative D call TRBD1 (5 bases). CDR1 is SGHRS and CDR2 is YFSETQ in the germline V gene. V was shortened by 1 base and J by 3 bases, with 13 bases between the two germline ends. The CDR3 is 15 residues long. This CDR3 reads CASSLNVRGDTEAFF. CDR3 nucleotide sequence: TGCGCCAGCAGCTTGAACGTGCGGGGCGACACTGAAGCTTTCTTT. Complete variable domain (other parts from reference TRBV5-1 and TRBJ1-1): KAGVTQTPRYLIKTRGQQVTLSCSPISGHRSVSWYQQTPGQGLQFLFEYFSETQRNKGNFPGRFSGRQFSNSRSEMNVSTLELGDSALYLCASSLNVRGDTEAFFGQGTRLTVV.